Presented here are 14 T cell receptor beta chains from one specimen sequenced in a study of shared clonotypes between healthy human individuals. The naive CD8 subset, CD45RO-negative cells positively selected for CCR7, excluded terminally differentiated effector memory CD45RA+ cells. Produced via immunoSEQ multiplex PCR; TCRdb's table is partial and in-frame only. This table has millions of clones, about 95% appearing once. Sequencing was done on a sample of naive CD8+ T cells sorted from blood. The source of these receptors is a man in his late teens or twenties in good health.

This chain links TRBV29-1 with TRBJ2-7; 11 nucleotides match TRBD1. Looked up from germline, CDR1 is SQVTM and CDR2 is ANQGSEA. The V segment lost 5 bases and the J segment 2 bases; nucleotides outside the gene matches: 5. This CDR3 spans 14 amino acids. The CDR3 nucleotides read TGCAGCGTTACCGGGACAGGGGGTACCTACGAGCAGTACTTC. Amino acids: CSVTGTGGTYEQYF.

In the case of this clone: The sample holds other DNA sequences that translate to the same CDR3. The CDR3 loop reads CASTLGGNYGYTF. CDR3 DNA: TGTGCCAGTACCCTCGGAGGGAACTATGGCTACACCTTC. The J gene is TRBJ1-2, the V gene TRBV19; no clear D. CDR1 and CDR2 (germline): LNHDA, SQIVND (reference sequence). V was pared by 7 bases and J by 2 bases, with 11 bases between. This CDR3 spans 13 amino acids.

This rearrangement joins TRBV28 to TRBJ2-7; D may be TRBD1 (5 bases). CDR1 is MDHEN, CDR2 SYDVKM, per germline. This CDR3 comprises 14 residues. Trimming removed 4 bases at V and 7 bases at J, with 17 bases between. The CDR3 nucleotides read TGTGCCAGCAGTTCCATGGACACGGTGAGGGAGCAGTACTTC. It is translated as CASSSMDTVREQYF.

With respect to this clone: Other DNA sequences within the sample encode an identical CDR3. The genes are TRBV9 and TRBJ1-4; D ambiguous. V was pared by 0 bases and J by 0 bases, with 6 bases between. This CDR3 spans 15 amino acids. Germline values: CDR1 SGDLS, CDR2 YYNGEE. The CDR3 loop is CASSVGAATNEKLFF. CDR3 nucleotides: TGTGCCAGCAGCGTAGGGGCAGCAACTAATGAAAAACTGTTTTTT.

The V call is TRBV4-1, the J call TRBJ1-1, with D possibly matching TRBD1 (5 bases). This CDR3 has 14 residues. Germline loops: CDR1 MGHRA, CDR2 YSYEKL. Trimming cost V 0 bases and J 5 bases, with 10 bases left between them. CDR3 coding DNA: TGCGCCAGCAGCCAAGATCGAAAGGGGACTGAAGCTTTCTTT. It codes for CASSQDRKGTEAFF.

Comments on this clone: This sample includes further DNA sequences coding for the same CDR3. CDR3 residues: CASSLGGPEAFF. Here the CDR3 DNA reads TGTGCCAGCAGCTTGGGGGGTCCCGAGGCTTTCTTT. The chain couples TRBV5-6 to TRBJ1-1; no reliable D call. Germline CDR1 reads SGHDT; CDR2 reads YYEEEE. The CDR3 runs to 12 residues. Trimming stripped 0 bases from V and 11 bases from J, with 11 bases between.

V gene TRBV6-1 combines with J gene TRBJ1-2, with unresolved D. The CDR3 has 13 residues. Trimming removed 2 bases at V and 7 bases at J, with 11 bases between. Germline CDR1 is MNHNS and CDR2 is SASEGT. The CDR3 reads CASSEITGFGYTF. In DNA form, the CDR3 reads TGTGCCAGCAGTGAAATTACGGGTTTTGGCTACACCTTC.

This clone has just one count. This chain joins TRBV13 and TRBJ2-3, with 13 bases identical to TRBD2. V dropped 5 bases and J dropped 6; count of bases not matched to a gene: 8. CDR1 is PRHDT and CDR2 is FYEKMQ in the germline V gene (reference sequence). The CDR3 extends over 16 amino acids. CDR3 loop: CASSPLTSGGSDTQYF. CDR3 bases: TGTGCCAGCAGCCCTTTGACTAGCGGGGGGTCGGATACGCAGTATTTT.

This rearrangement joins TRBV4-3 to TRBJ2-7, with D perhaps matching TRBD1 (5 bases). Per the germline V gene, CDR1 is LGHNA and CDR2 is YSLEER. Trimming removed 3 bases at V and 5 bases at J, with 20 bases between. This CDR3 is built from 16 residues. Written as DNA, the CDR3 is TGCGCCAGCAGCCATGAGTGGGGCTCAGAAAGAGACGAGCAGTACTTC. Translated, it gives CASSHEWGSERDEQYF.

The rearrangement links TRBV21-1 to TRBJ1-4. TRBV21-1 is a known pseudogene. The length of the CDR3 is 17 residues. CDR3 loop: CASSPTEAPSTNEKLFF. CDR3 bases: TGTGCCAGCAGCCCCACGGAGGCCCCCTCAACTAATGAAAAACTGTTTTTT.

The V call is TRBV28, the J call TRBJ2-1; D is perhaps TRBD2 (6 bases). Looked up from germline, CDR1 is MDHEN and CDR2 is SYDVKM. The CDR3 is made up of 12 amino acids. V lost 7 bases, J lost 7 bases, and 11 bases lay in between. In nucleotides, the CDR3 is TGTGCCAGCAACCTGGAGGGAAATGAGCAGTTCTTC. This sequence encodes CASNLEGNEQFF.

The chain is built from TRBV6-1 and TRBJ2-5, with no clear D. The CDR3 consists of 13 residues. Trimming cost V 2 bases and J 5 bases, with 9 bases left between them. From germline, CDR1 is MNHNS and CDR2 SASEGT. As DNA, the CDR3 is TGTGCCAGCAGTGAAACAGTAAGGGAGACCCAGTACTTC. It encodes CASSETVRETQYF.

V and J are TRBV27 and TRBJ1-6; TRBD1 agrees at 11 bases. Germline CDR1 is MNHEY and CDR2 is SMNVEV (reference sequence). Trimming at V came to 3 bases and at J to 17 bases, leaving 15 bases not matched to a gene. This CDR3 region has 16 residues. The CDR3, as DNA: TGTGCCAGCAGTTTCAGCGTGCCGGGACAGGGGGAGCAAGTCCACTTT. It specifies CASSFSVPGQGEQVHF.

Turning to this clone: Other nucleotide sequences from this sample produce the same CDR3. The V gene is TRBV4-3, the J gene TRBJ1-1; possibly TRBD1 for D (6 bases). Germline V gives CDR1 LGHNA, CDR2 YSLEER. V lost 8 bases, J lost 4 bases, and 17 bases lay in between. This CDR3 region has 14 residues. DNA for the CDR3: TGCGCCAGCTCCCAACAGGGAAGGGGCACTGAAGCTTTCTTT. Translation: CASSQQGRGTEAFF.